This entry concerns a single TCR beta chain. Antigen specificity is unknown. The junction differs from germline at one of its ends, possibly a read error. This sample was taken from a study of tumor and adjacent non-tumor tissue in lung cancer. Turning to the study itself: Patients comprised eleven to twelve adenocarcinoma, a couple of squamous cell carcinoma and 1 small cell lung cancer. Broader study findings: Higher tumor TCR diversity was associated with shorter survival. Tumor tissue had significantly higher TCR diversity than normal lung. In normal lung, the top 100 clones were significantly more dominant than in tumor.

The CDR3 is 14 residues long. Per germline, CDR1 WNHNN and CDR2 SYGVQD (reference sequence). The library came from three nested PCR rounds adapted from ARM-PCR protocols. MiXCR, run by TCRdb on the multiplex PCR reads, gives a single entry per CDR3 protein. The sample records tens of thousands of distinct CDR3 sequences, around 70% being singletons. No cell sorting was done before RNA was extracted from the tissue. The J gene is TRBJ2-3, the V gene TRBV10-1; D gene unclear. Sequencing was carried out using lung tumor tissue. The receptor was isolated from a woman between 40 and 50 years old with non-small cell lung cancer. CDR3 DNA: TGCGCCAGCAGCCCGGACCACTCCAGAGATACTCAGTATTTT. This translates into CASSPDHSRDTQYF.